The 5 T cell receptor beta chains below all came from one sample that was sequenced in a study of response to subunit inactivated influenza vaccine. TCRdb re-called the RT-PCR reads with MiXCR, one entry per CDR3 protein. The sample has hundreds of thousands of distinct CDR3 sequences; roughly 18% are singletons. Sequencing used PBMCs from blood, obtained 5 days after vaccination. The origin of the receptors is a man aged 45-65 years who received an inactivated influenza vaccine.

This clonotype came up many times. The V gene is TRBV28, the J gene TRBJ1-1; no reliable D call. The CDR3 is made up of 14 amino acids. With 3 bases removed from V and 4 bases from J, the gap between germline ends came to 12 bases. CDR1 and CDR2 (germline): MDHEN, SYDVKM. The CDR3 coding sequence is TGTGCCAGCAGTTTTGTGATGATGGTCACTGAAGCTTTCTTT. It specifies CASSFVMMVTEAFF.

The gene calls are TRBV7-8 and TRBJ2-5, with 16 positions matching TRBD2. CDR1 is SGHVS and CDR2 is FQNEAQ in the germline V gene. The V and J ends lost 5 bases and 4 bases, in that order; junction bases with no gene match: 7. The CDR3 covers 17 residues. In DNA, the CDR3 is TGTGCCAGCAGCCCGGGGACTAGCGGGGGGGCCAGAGAGACCCAGTACTTC. The encoded protein is CASSPGTSGGARETQYF.

This chain links TRBV18 with TRBJ2-1; D ambiguous. V lost 3 bases and J 2 bases, leaving 11 bases between the germline ends. The CDR3 covers 15 residues. Germline CDR1 and CDR2: KGHSH and LQKENI. The CDR3 nucleotides read TGTGCCAGCTCACCGAACTTTGGTACCTACAATGAGCAGTTCTTC. It translates to CASSPNFGTYNEQFF.

The table lists this clonotype with a few counts. The chain employs TRBV12-3 or TRBV12-4 and TRBJ2-2; 8 positions agree with TRBD1. V gave up 5 bases and J gave up 7 bases; unmatched junction bases: 9. This CDR3 spans 15 amino acids. CDR3 loop: CASSPRTGSYGELFF. The CDR3 region has the DNA TGTGCCAGCAGTCCACGGACAGGGTCCTACGGGGAGCTGTTTTTT.

This clonotype was detected once. The CDR3 sequence: CSARGWTSGSKEGEQFF. As DNA, the CDR3 is TGCAGTGCTAGGGGGTGGACTAGCGGGAGTAAGGAGGGTGAGCAGTTCTTC. This chain uses TRBV20-1 with TRBJ2-1; the match to TRBD2 covers 13 bases. Per the germline V gene, CDR1 is DFQATT and CDR2 is SNEGSKA (reference sequence). This CDR3 is built from 17 residues. J was trimmed by 9 bases and V by 3 bases; bases with no gene match: 14.